The T cell receptor (beta chain) under discussion was sequenced for a study of cytomegalovirus exposure and HLA in healthy donors. Study-wide results and caveats: Equally common other TCR beta chains were less clonally expanded than HLA-associated ones, a later analysis found. Presence/absence comparisons presumed near-even sequencing depth among donors.

V lost 3 bases and J lost 8; bases outside the gene matches: 15. Germline CDR1 SQVTM, CDR2 ANQGSEA. The CDR3 runs to 16 residues. The PCR contained 60 Vbeta and 13 Jbeta primers. Measured with immunoSEQ multiplex PCR; TCRdb has only the in-frame clones, and not every one. The repertoire holds more than 85,000 clones, approximately 68% seen once, with over 4% in the top ten. Only one count was recorded for this clone. The antigen remains undetermined. This sequence joins TRBV29-1 and TRBJ2-1; 8 positions match TRBD2. The source of this sequence is a woman aged 18-30 years in good health and CMV-seropositive. Source material: PBMCs. CDR3 nucleotides: TGCAGCGTTGAGGTCCGGAGAGCGGGGGTCGTTGATGAGCAGTTCTTC. This sequence encodes CSVEVRRAGVVDEQFF.